Listed below are T cell receptor beta chains from one sample, sequenced in a study of blood T cells in healthy people across ages. MiXCR was run by TCRdb on the 5' RACE reads, yielding one entry per CDR3 protein. The sample has roughly 680,000 distinct CDR3 sequences; approximately 52% are singletons. The material sequenced was blood. The receptors were sampled from a woman aged 80 or over in good health. Each CDR3 is given without its conserved first and last residue. A D gene is named only where the DNA matches it firmly.

D,J,V,CDR3
-,TRBJ2-1,TRBV9,ASSDGPNEQF
-,TRBJ2-1,TRBV10-3,AISIRGSSYNEQF
-,TRBJ2-4,TRBV20-1,SASTGPPENIQY
-,TRBJ1-4,TRBV2,ASSVGGANEKLF
TRBD1,TRBJ1-2,TRBV3-1,ASSQDRGMYGYT
-,TRBJ1-4,TRBV7-8,ASSLVGRGRVEKLF
TRBD1,TRBJ1-5,TRBV6-1,ATAGTGTQPQH
TRBD2,TRBJ2-5,TRBV20-1,SARSRTSGKETQY
-,TRBJ1-5,TRBV5-1,ASSLDGHQPQH
TRBD1,TRBJ1-2,TRBV5-6,ASSHYIRGPKTNYGYT
TRBD2,TRBJ2-3,TRBV7-2,ASSLAWGGGVNTDTQY
-,TRBJ1-6,TRBV9,ASSVASGPSPLH
-,TRBJ1-5,TRBV7-3,ASSLRRGRNQPQH
-,TRBJ2-2,TRBV5-1,ASSPDLVAGELF
-,TRBJ2-5,TRBV7-9,ASSPRRPSQETQY
-,TRBJ2-3,TRBV7-2,ASAPVMRADTQY
-,TRBJ1-4,TRBV4-3,ASSQEGLTEEKLF
-,TRBJ2-7,TRBV5-1,ASSVLTSYEQY
-,TRBJ2-3,TRBV5-1,ASSPGEPTDTQY
TRBD2,TRBJ2-5,TRBV7-8,ASSLARASLAGGLETQY
-,TRBJ2-6,TRBV27,ASSSRGDRGANVLT
-,TRBJ1-3,TRBV12-3/TRBV12-4,ASRRNLDTIY
TRBD2,TRBJ2-7,TRBV6-7,ASSYSRAGTSGNLPYEQY
-,TRBJ2-3,TRBV7-9,ASSSWTRIDTQY
-,TRBJ2-2,TRBV12-3/TRBV12-4,ASSLGRPNTGELF